Listed below are T cell receptor beta chains from one sample, sequenced in a study of blood T cell repertoires in COVID-19. Measured with immunoSEQ multiplex PCR; TCRdb has only the in-frame clones, and not every one. This sample has about 480,000 clones, with approximately 92% found just once. Sequencing used peripheral blood. These receptors were taken from a man aged 18-30 years with COVID-19, enrolled during active disease. The CDR3 runs from the conserved cysteine through the conserved F or W. The order of the fields is J gene, D gene, clone size, V gene, CDR3 DNA, CDR3 protein. The D gene is left open where the match is weak. Rows may omit the clone size; those that give it use once, few, many or a size class.

TRBJ1-1 | NA | NA | TRBV25-1 | TGTGCCAGCAGTGATTCAGTCGAAGCTTTCTTT | CASSDSVEAFF
TRBJ2-7 | NA | NA | TRBV27 | TGTGCCAGCAGTTTAACAGGTTCCCTCGCCTACGAGCAGTACTTC | CASSLTGSLAYEQYF
TRBJ2-7 | TRBD2 | NA | TRBV20-1 | TGCAGTGCTAGTATTGACACTTCGGGGGGTAGCGAGCAGTACTTC | CSASIDTSGGSEQYF
TRBJ2-3 | TRBD1 | NA | TRBV24-1 | TGTGCCACCAGTGATTCGGACAGGGAGACAGATACGCAGTATTTT | CATSDSDRETDTQYF
TRBJ1-4 | TRBD1 | NA | TRBV6-5 | TGTGCCAGCAGTTTCGACAGGGTGAATGAAAAACTGTTTTTT | CASSFDRVNEKLFF
TRBJ2-2 | TRBD1 | NA | TRBV30 | TGTGCCTGCCGGGACAGGGTGGACGCCGGGGAGCTGTTTTTT | CACRDRVDAGELFF
TRBJ1-5 | TRBD1 | NA | TRBV5-3 | TGTGCCATTCCAGAAGGTAGGGGGCGACGAAGCAATCAGCCCCAGCATTTT | CAIPEGRGRRSNQPQHF
TRBJ2-5 | NA | NA | TRBV5-1 | TGCGCCAGCAGCTTGGGGGGAGGGACAGGAGAGACCCAGTACTTC | CASSLGGGTGETQYF
TRBJ2-3 | NA | once | TRBV7-9 | TGTGCCAGCAGCTCATTGCGGGGGCCGGTCGGTACGCAGTATTTT | CASSSLRGPVGTQYF
TRBJ2-3 | TRBD2 | NA | TRBV14 | TGTGCCAGCAGCCAACAAGGACTAGCGGGCACAGATACGCAGTATTTT | CASSQQGLAGTDTQYF
TRBJ1-1 | NA | NA | TRBV2 | TGTGCCAGCATCCCCGGGACACCGAACACTGAAGCTTTCTTT | CASIPGTPNTEAFF
TRBJ1-3 | TRBD1 | NA | TRBV7-9 | TGTGCCAGCAGCTTAGCGCTGGGACAGAACTCTGGAAACACCATATATTTT | CASSLALGQNSGNTIYF
TRBJ2-3 | TRBD2 | NA | TRBV6-4 | TGTGCCAGCAGTGACTCGTTTAGCGGGAGCATAGATACGCAGTATTTT | CASSDSFSGSIDTQYF
TRBJ1-2 | TRBD1 | NA | TRBV18 | TGTGCCAGCTCACCCGGGACAGGGAACTATGGCTACACCTTC | CASSPGTGNYGYTF
TRBJ1-6 | NA | NA | TRBV19 | TGTGCCAGTAGTCCCGGACATCTGATAAATTCACCCCTCCACTTT | CASSPGHLINSPLHF
TRBJ1-4 | TRBD1 | NA | TRBV5-1 | TGCGCCAGCAGCCGGGAGGGGACAGATGAAAAACTGTTTTTT | CASSREGTDEKLFF
TRBJ1-2 | TRBD1 | NA | TRBV24-1 | TGTGCCACCAGTGACCCTGGACAGGGGGCCGGCTATGGCTACACCTTC | CATSDPGQGAGYGYTF
TRBJ2-7 | NA | NA | TRBV5-4 | TGTGCCAGCAGCCCCCCGCAGGCACCCTACGAGCAGTACTTC | CASSPPQAPYEQYF
TRBJ2-1 | TRBD2 | NA | TRBV3-1/TRBV3-2 | TGTGCCAGCAGCCAAACGACTAGCGGGGGGATTGAGCAGTTCTTC | CASSQTTSGGIEQFF
TRBJ2-7 | NA | few | TRBV4-2 | TGTGCCAGCAGCCAGGGGGGTGGACCGCAGTACTTC | CASSQGGGPQYF
TRBJ2-7 | TRBD2 | NA | TRBV7-9 | TGTGCCAGCAGCTTAGCGGGCGGAGCGGGAGAGCAGTACTTC | CASSLAGGAGEQYF
TRBJ1-1 | NA | NA | TRBV27 | TGTGCCAGCTGGAGTTTATCGGTGGGGGCCACTGAAGCTTTCTTT | CASWSLSVGATEAFF
TRBJ2-7 | TRBD2 | NA | TRBV28 | TGTGCCAGCAGTTCCGGACTAGCGGGGCTCTACGAGCAGTACTTC | CASSSGLAGLYEQYF
TRBJ2-5 | NA | NA | TRBV27 | TGTGCCAGCAGTTCGCGACGGACACAAGAGACCCAGTACTTC | CASSSRRTQETQYF
TRBJ1-1 | NA | NA | TRBV4-2 | TGTGCCAGCAGCCAAGCTGTAGTAGGCTTGTCGGGCACTGAAGCTTTCTTT | CASSQAVVGLSGTEAFF
TRBJ2-1 | TRBD2 | NA | TRBV5-1 | TGCGCCAGCAGCAGGGGCGCTAGCGGGCCGAGGACTGAGCAGTTCTTC | CASSRGASGPRTEQFF
TRBJ1-1 | NA | many | TRBV12-3/TRBV12-4 | TGTGCCAGCAGTTTCGCCCTCGGGACTGAAGCTTTCTTT | CASSFALGTEAFF
TRBJ1-2 | NA | NA | TRBV2 | TGTGCCAGCTCTGCGGGGGCAGGCTACACCTTC | CASSAGAGYTF
TRBJ2-7 | TRBD2 | NA | TRBV2 | TGTGCCAGCAGTGATAGCGGGATTTCCTACGAGCAGTACTTC | CASSDSGISYEQYF
TRBJ2-3 | NA | NA | TRBV29-1 | TGCAGCGTCTATCTGGTCGGGAAGGGCACAGATACGCAGTATTTT | CSVYLVGKGTDTQYF
TRBJ2-2 | NA | few | TRBV5-1 | TGCGCCAGCACCCCAGGGACAATGAACACCGGGGAGCTGTTTTTT | CASTPGTMNTGELFF
TRBJ2-3 | TRBD1 | NA | TRBV4-1 | TGCGCCAGCAGCCAGGACAGGGTAGTGGGCACAGATACGCAGTATTTT | CASSQDRVVGTDTQYF
TRBJ1-6 | NA | NA | TRBV18 | TGTGCCAGCTCACCAGGGACATTGAGCTCCTATAATTCACCCCTCCACTTT | CASSPGTLSSYNSPLHF
TRBJ2-1 | TRBD2 | few | TRBV6-1 | TGTGCCAGCAGTGGGACTAGCGGGAGTAGGCACAATGAGCAGTTCTTC | CASSGTSGSRHNEQFF
TRBJ2-3 | TRBD2 | NA | TRBV10-2 | TGCGCCAGCAGGGATAGCGGGAGATCAAATACGCAGTATTTT | CASRDSGRSNTQYF
TRBJ2-3 | NA | NA | TRBV9 | TGTGCCAGCAGCGTAATCTTCGCAGATACGCAGTATTTT | CASSVIFADTQYF
TRBJ2-2 | NA | NA | TRBV7-3 | TGTGCCAGCAGCCCCACAGGGGGGGGGAACACCGGGGAGCTGTTTTTT | CASSPTGGGNTGELFF